This TCR beta chain originates from a study of regulatory T cells in long-lasting Graves disease (dated by TCRdb to about 2021). Concerning the study at large: Antithyroid drugs had been taken for less than 3 months by newly diagnosed Graves' disease patients. Peripheral blood TCR sequencing and RNA sequencing compared persistent Graves' disease patients with newly diagnosed Graves' disease patients. The study took place in China and was registered as a clinical trial. A total of roughly 33 samples were covered by TCR sequencing, comprising some 13 persistent and around 20 newly diagnosed Graves' disease patients. The paper as a whole reports these results and caveats: Patients with persistent disease shared more public clonotypes (fewer than 3,000) than newly diagnosed patients did (approximately 990). Persistent disease showed preferential use of TRBV28, TRBJ1-2 and TRBJ2-5, whereas newly diagnosed disease favored TRBV20-1 and TRBJ2-1. Because the primary lesion, thyroid tissue, could not be accessed, the study looked at peripheral blood alone. Lower TCR Shannon entropy and fewer highly expanded clones were observed in persistent Graves' disease patients than in newly diagnosed patients, which suggested clonal expansion. The small sample size was acknowledged by the authors as a limitation that may reduce accuracy. Sequencing and analysis were restricted to the TCR beta chain.

This clonotype was counted many times. The target of this receptor is not known. No much larger clone exists at a distance of one base, and base qualities are not known. CDR1 and CDR2 are read off the germline V gene as LGHNA and YNFKEQ. Spanning cysteine to phenylalanine, the CDR3 consists of 14 amino acids. The entry retains the CDR3 DNA only, 42 bases that are in frame from base 1. Cut back by 0 bases and 3 bases, the V and J ends lie 9 bases apart. The sample's time point label, in plain terms: newly diagnosed GD, antithyroid drugs for less than 3 months. For both TCR sequencing and RNA sequencing, RNA was extracted from PBMCs in TRIzol. The diagnosis of Graves' disease was made according to American Thyroid Association guidelines. Patients were recruited from an endocrinology department in Xi'an, China. Each patient gave approximately 9 milliliters of peripheral blood, collected in an EDTA anticoagulant tube. Ficoll Paque Plus density gradient separation was used to isolate PBMCs, and no further T cell sorting was performed. An Agilent 2100 Bioanalyzer and agarose gel were used to check RNA quality, while a NanoDrop 2000 measured RNA concentration.

Library method: multiplex PCR. The instrument given in TCRdb is Illumina HiSeq 4000. TCR beta libraries were built with iRepertoire HTBI primers and Arm-PCR amplification of CDR3 regions. Before sequencing, the PCR products underwent gel purification. From the authors' description of their analysis: Across samples, 62 TRBV and 13 to 15 TRBJ segments were identified and used for gene usage analysis of CDR3 amino acid clonotypes. Filtered high-quality paired reads were merged into contigs using COPE and FqMerger. BLAST was used to align contigs to IMGT TRBV, TRBD and TRBJ reference genes, with CDR3 defined following IMGT. Highly expanded clones were defined as clonotypes with a frequency above 0.1%. Shannon entropy was used to measure repertoire diversity, and the Gini coefficient was used to measure V-J evenness. Public clonotypes were defined as clonotypes shared by more than one individual. TCRdb cleaned the public reads at Q25 with fastp, built clones with MiXCR and kept in-frame beta chains. Rows matching on CDR3 protein sequence are summarized as one entry with the most common DNA and genes. The V and J calls and clone size come from TCRdb's table, not from the authors' own analysis. Present in this sample are over 350,000 distinct CDR3 sequences, approximately 15% of which were seen just once. About 15% of the sample lies in the top ten.

This sample was shared with a second study, whose subject was T cells in Graves' hyperthyroidism and ophthalmopathy. As that second paper reports: A patient counted as having stable Graves' hyperthyroidism if no progression to ophthalmopathy occurred over 18 months of follow-up. Hyperthyroidism patients were newly diagnosed, with disease duration under 2 months, and aged 18 to 65 years. The study excluded patients with uncontrolled infections, other autoimmune diseases, pregnancy or lactation. Diagnoses relied on clinical symptoms, serum thyroxine and TRAb, thyroid ultrasound and orbital computed tomography. The first round of RT-PCR for the TCR CDR3 was performed with the HTBI primer set and the Qiagen OneStep RT-PCR kit. Blood samples also contained most of the expanded thyroid clonotypes (frequency above 0.001), which suggests that blood repertoires may reflect thyroid immune responses. A 13 V-J signature model separated ophthalmopathy from stable hyperthyroidism, with 87.88% sensitivity and approximately 81% specificity in cross-validation and 80%/75% in testing. During validation, the model predicted progression to ophthalmopathy a median of about 6.3 months ahead of onset, with almost 71% sensitivity and 72% to 85% specificity. A discovery cohort of about a hundred patients, 43 with Graves' ophthalmopathy and about 58 with stable Graves' hyperthyroidism, was used to find distinguishing TCR V-J signatures. Whether ophthalmopathy could be predicted prospectively was tested in an independent validation cohort made up of roughly 19 hyperthyroidism patients plus 17 patients who later progressed to ophthalmopathy. The approximately 98 discovery patients were randomly divided into training and test sets at a 7:3 ratio. Thyroid tissue and blood T-cell repertoires from roughly 6 Graves' hyperthyroidism patients were also compared in the study. After blood sampling, hyperthyroidism patients were treated with methimazole at a starting dose of 30 mg daily, and ophthalmopathy patients were treated with high-dose intravenous methylprednisolone. Libraries were constructed in a second round of multiplex PCR, after which size selection and purification were performed. Libraries were sequenced paired-end with 100 bp reads on an Illumina HiSeq2000. SOAPnuke was used to process the raw data, throwing out any read that contained adapters or uncalled bases, had a mean Phred below 15, or lacked an exact constant-primer or identifier match. High-quality paired reads were merged with COPE v1.2.5, and unique nucleotide sequences were defined as clonotypes. MiTCR v1.1 was used to align clonotypes to the IMGT TRBV, TRBD and TRBJ reference segments. Analysis was restricted to V-J combinations with a frequency above 0.0001, which covered 99.2% of repertoires. The TCS score was defined as the ratio of F50 (clonal expansion) to E x V (chaos), calculated using BLOSUM62-based TCRdist between CDR3 peptides within each V-J. Welch's t-statistics and random forest reduced 514 V-J features to roughly 13, which were used in a naive Bayes classifier (R e1071). No statistical method was used to fix the sample size in advance, and group allocation was not hidden from the investigators. The paper reports TCR Vbeta CDR3 sequencing of fewer than 150 peripheral blood samples: 43 ophthalmopathy, over 70 hyperthyroidism and around 17 progressor patients.

The chain is assembled from TRBV4-2 and TRBJ2-7, with the D gene uncertain. This sequence was found in a woman in her forties or fifties with Graves disease. Donor details come from another sample of the same person, matched by shared clones. Sequenced material: peripheral blood mononuclear cells (PBMCs), taken at new diagnosis, from a patient treated with antithyroid drugs. The CDR3 is CASSQELDHYEQYF. The DNA is as follows: TGTGCCAGCAGCCAAGAATTGGACCACTACGAGCAGTACTTC.